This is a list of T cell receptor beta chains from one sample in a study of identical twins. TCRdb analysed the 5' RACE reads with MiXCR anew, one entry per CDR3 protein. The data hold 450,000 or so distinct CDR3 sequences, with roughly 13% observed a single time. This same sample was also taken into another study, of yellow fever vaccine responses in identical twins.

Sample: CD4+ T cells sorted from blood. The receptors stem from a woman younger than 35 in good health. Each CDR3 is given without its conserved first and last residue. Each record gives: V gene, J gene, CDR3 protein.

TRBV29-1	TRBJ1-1	STHRERGDTEAF
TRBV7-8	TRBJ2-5	ASSDHRDRGSGETQY
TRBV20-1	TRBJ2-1	SGLAEPYNEQF
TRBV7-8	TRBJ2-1	ASSFLATPSGLSSYNEQF
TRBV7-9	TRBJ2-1	ASSAGQGIYNEQF
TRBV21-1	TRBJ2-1	ASSPPGGASYNEQF
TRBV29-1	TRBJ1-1	SVGTRDREAF
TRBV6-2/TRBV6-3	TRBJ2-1	ASSHPPTSGGLYNEQF
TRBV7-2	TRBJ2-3	ASSLPLAAIGDTQY
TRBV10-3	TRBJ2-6	AIANIFTSSGANVLT
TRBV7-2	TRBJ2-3	ASSLQPTTDTQY
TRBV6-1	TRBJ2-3	ASNLRGRPTDTQY
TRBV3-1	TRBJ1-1	ASSQEFGQGSTEAF
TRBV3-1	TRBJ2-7	ASSRGGTEQY
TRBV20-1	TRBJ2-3	SATGDSRGEQY
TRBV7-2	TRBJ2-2	ASTLGGAGELF
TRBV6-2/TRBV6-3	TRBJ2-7	ASSYTGISYEQY
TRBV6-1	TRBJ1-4	ASSDGSGKLF
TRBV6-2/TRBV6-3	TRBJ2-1	ASSMAINEQF
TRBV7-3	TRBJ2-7	ASSPDRTSTYEQY
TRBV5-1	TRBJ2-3	ASSLAVGTDTQY
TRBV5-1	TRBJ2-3	ASSFRAGVGQNTDTQY
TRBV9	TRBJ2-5	ASSVGGQGTQY
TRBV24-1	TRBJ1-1	ATSDPGQGGTEAF
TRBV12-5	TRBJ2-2	ASGFRQGTTGELF
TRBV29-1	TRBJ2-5	SGLRPSGFQETQY
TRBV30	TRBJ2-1	AWSGTSGTNEQF
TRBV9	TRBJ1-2	ASSVGQGANYGYT
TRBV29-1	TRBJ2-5	SVVQGGETQY
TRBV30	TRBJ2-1	AWSVSGGAYEQF
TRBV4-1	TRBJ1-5	ASSQVGVGQPQH
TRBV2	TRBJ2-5	ASGTTGAGTQY
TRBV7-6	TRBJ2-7	ASSLNRANEQY
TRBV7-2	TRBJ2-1	ASSPRGGARNNEQF
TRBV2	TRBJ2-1	ASTPTRGEQF
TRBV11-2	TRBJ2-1	ASSPWSGGVYNEQF
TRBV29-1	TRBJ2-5	SVAVAGGPQY
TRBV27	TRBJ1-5	ASSLSMMWASNQPQH
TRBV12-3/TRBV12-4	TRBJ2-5	ASSYRGQETQY
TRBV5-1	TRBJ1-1	ASSLDRGSTEAF
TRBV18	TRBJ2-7	ASSTYRGYTYEQY
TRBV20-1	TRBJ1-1	SARGARAGEPEAF
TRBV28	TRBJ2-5	ASSTRSVPHKY
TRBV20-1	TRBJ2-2	SAIGQGTGELF
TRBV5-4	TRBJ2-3	ASSPASGTDTQY
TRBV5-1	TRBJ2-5	ASGMLGLAGQETQY
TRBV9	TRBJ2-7	ASSVAATYEQY
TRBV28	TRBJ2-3	ASSSPGSSSTDTQY
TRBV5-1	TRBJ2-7	ASSFGGPSYEQY